This T cell receptor (beta chain) was recorded in a study of OX40 agonist ivuxolimab in advanced cancers. V was shortened by 6 bases and J by 0 bases, with 17 bases between the two germline ends. The CDR3 sequence is 16 residues long. Germline V CDR1 and CDR2: MNHEY, SMNVEV (reference sequence). The table came from immunoSEQ multiplex PCR; TCRdb's copy has only in-frame clones and leaves some out. The sample holds 78,000 or so clones, about nine tenths seen once. The receptor's source is an adult with an advanced solid tumor such as melanoma, head and neck, liver or kidney cancer. The chain carries TRBV27 and TRBJ1-2; TRBD1 is a possible D gene (6 bases). Sample: CD4+ or CD8+ T cells sorted from blood, taken in a trial of the OX40 agonist ivuxolimab. CDR3: CASRGAGATTNYGYTF. Here the CDR3 DNA reads TGTGCCAGCAGGGGGGCAGGGGCCACTACTAACTATGGCTACACCTTC.